This T cell receptor (beta chain) was identified in a study of OX40 agonist ivuxolimab in advanced cancers. The overall study: The group had a mean age of 60 years, ranged from 23 to 79, and was 82.7% male. There were three patients with partial responses, one having hepatocellular carcinoma and two cutaneous melanoma. Overall study findings and caveats: Antigens targeted by the expanded peripheral T cells were not determined. At 0.1 to 3.0 mg/kg and by week 6, clonal expansion occurred in CD4+ and CD8+ blood T cells.

Per germline, CDR1 SGHVS and CDR2 FQNEAQ. V trimming: 0 bases; J trimming: 6 bases; junction bases outside the gene matches: 9. The CDR3 has 17 amino acids. Repertoires were generated with immunoSEQ multiplex PCR, while TCRdb's copy carries only in-frame clones and drops some. Among 50,000 or so clones listed, roughly 82% were seen once. Concerning this clone: Its antigen is currently unknown.

The sequences come from CD4+ or CD8+ T cells sorted from blood, collected in a trial of the OX40 agonist ivuxolimab. The V and J genes are TRBV7-8 and TRBJ2-3, with 10 nucleotides matching TRBD2. This receptor was taken from an adult with an advanced solid tumor such as melanoma, head and neck, liver or kidney cancer. Here the CDR3 reads CASSLALAGVLGDTQYF. In DNA, the CDR3 is TGTGCCAGCAGCTTAGCGCTAGCGGGGGTGCTCGGGGATACGCAGTATTTT.